What follows are 17 T cell receptor beta chains derived from one specimen sequenced in a study of blood T cell repertoires in COVID-19. The method was immunoSEQ multiplex PCR; TCRdb's version includes in-frame clones alone and lacks a portion of them. The sample lists about 220,000 clones; roughly 84% were seen once. The sequenced sample consisted of peripheral blood. The receptor source for this set is a woman older than 75 with acute or convalescent COVID-19.

The sample holds one count of this clone. This chain connects TRBV19 to TRBJ2-2, with TRBD1 matching 9 bases. The V segment lost 5 bases and the J segment 4 bases; nucleotides outside the gene matches: 8. The CDR3 is 16 residues long. CDR1 is LNHDA and CDR2 is SQIVND in the germline V gene (reference sequence). In nucleotides, the CDR3 is TGTGCCAGTAGTGCCGGGGACAGGGTTATCACCGGGGAGCTGTTTTTT. It translates to CASSAGDRVITGELFF.

This chain joins TRBV6-5 and TRBJ1-1; D not certain. The V gene's germline CDR1 is MNHEY and CDR2 SVGAGI. V lost 0 bases to trimming and J lost 7 bases, with 9 bases between them. This CDR3 has 13 amino acids. CDR3 coding DNA: TGTGCCAGCAGTTACTCACTCTCAATTGAAGCTTTCTTT. Translated: CASSYSLSIEAFF.

For this clone: Additional DNA sequences in this sample encode the identical CDR3. V gene TRBV7-3 combines with J gene TRBJ1-1, with D perhaps TRBD1 (6 bases). Germline CDR1 SGHTA, CDR2 FQGTGA. This CDR3 has 13 residues. V was clipped by 3 bases and J by 8 bases, with 13 bases between them. This CDR3 reads CASSLASQGEAFF. Here the CDR3 DNA reads TGTGCCAGCAGCTTGGCCTCACAGGGCGAAGCTTTCTTT.

This rearrangement joins TRBV7-2 to TRBJ2-7; 15 positions agree with TRBD2. V was pared by 6 bases and J by 7 bases, with 7 bases of the junction left unmatched. The CDR3 length is 15 residues. Germline CDR1 reads SGHTA; CDR2 reads FQGNSA. DNA of the CDR3: TGTGCCAGCAGGCGGACTAGCGGGGGGGCCGATGAGCAGTACTTC. Translated, it gives CASRRTSGGADEQYF.

The J gene is TRBJ1-1, the V gene TRBV7-2; D ambiguous. Germline lookup yields CDR1 SGHTA and CDR2 FQGNSA. The V and J ends lost 2 bases and 1 base respectively, with 14 bases between them. The CDR3 is made up of 16 amino acids. DNA of the CDR3: TGTGCCAGCAGCTTACTTTTTTCAGGTTCGAACACTGAAGCTTTCTTT. This sequence encodes CASSLLFSGSNTEAFF.

The chain combines TRBV28 with TRBJ2-3, with 7 bases that match TRBD1. This CDR3 is built from 15 residues. CDR1 and CDR2 (germline): MDHEN, SYDVKM. Trimming removed 3 bases from V and 0 bases from J; junction bases left unmatched: 3. This CDR3 is CASSFVGGSTDTQYF. The CDR3 DNA reads TGTGCCAGCAGTTTCGTAGGGGGCAGCACAGATACGCAGTATTTT. Based on the CDR3 plus reference TRBV28 and TRBJ2-3, the full variable domain is DVKVTQSSRYLVKRTGEKVFLECVQDMDHENMFWYRQDPGLGLRLIYFSYDVKMKEKGDIPEGYSVSREKKERFSLILESASTNQTSMYLCASSFVGGSTDTQYFGPGTRLTVL.

The chain has TRBV5-4 and TRBJ1-1; possibly TRBD1 for D (6 bases). Per germline, CDR1 SGHNT and CDR2 YYREEE (reference sequence). V lost 4 bases, J lost 5 bases, and 15 bases lay in between. The CDR3 runs to 14 residues. CDR3 residues: CASSASGAGTEAFF. DNA for the CDR3: TGTGCCAGCAGCGCTTCAGGGGCAGGTACTGAAGCTTTCTTT.

J is TRBJ1-5 and V is TRBV4-1; 7 nucleotides agree with TRBD1. Germline values: CDR1 MGHRA, CDR2 YSYEKL. V was clipped by 5 bases and J by 2 bases; unmatched bases: 15. The length of the CDR3 is 18 residues. CDR3 DNA: TGCGCCAGCAGCGCTGGACGACAGGGTGTTGGTGGCAATCAGCCCCAGCATTTT. This sequence encodes CASSAGRQGVGGNQPQHF.

The rearrangement uses TRBV12-3 or TRBV12-4 and TRBJ2-1; perhaps TRBD2 as D (5 bases). Trimming shortened V by 5 bases and J by 9 bases, and 8 bases separated the two germline ends. This CDR3 is 11 amino acids long. CDR3 residues: CASSTRFEQFF. The CDR3 nucleotides read TGTGCCAGCAGTACTAGATTTGAGCAGTTCTTC.

The V and J genes are TRBV6-2 or TRBV6-3 and TRBJ1-1, with D maybe TRBD1 (5 bases). The CDR3 is 15 residues long. CDR1 and CDR2 from the germline V gene are MNHEY and SVGEGT. V was pared by 2 bases and J by 0 bases, with 10 bases between. The CDR3 reads CASSYGGAMNTEAFF. DNA of the CDR3: TGTGCCAGCAGTTACGGTGGGGCCATGAACACTGAAGCTTTCTTT.

This chain joins TRBV7-3 and TRBJ2-3; 9 nucleotides line up with TRBD2. This CDR3 spans 16 amino acids. Trimming cost V 5 bases and J 2 bases; bases outside gene matches: 8. The germline gives CDR1 SGHTA, CDR2 FQGTGA. CDR3 residues: CASSTRGGAVTDTQYF. DNA of the CDR3: TGTGCCAGCAGCACTCGCGGGGGGGCCGTCACAGATACGCAGTATTTT.

V and J are TRBV6-5 and TRBJ1-5, with TRBD1 matching 9 bases. The CDR3 totals 11 residues. The junction had 6 bases not matched to a gene; V was cut back by 6 bases and J by 15 bases. Germline V gene sequence: CDR1 MNHEY, CDR2 SVGAGI. The CDR3 region has the DNA TGTGCCAGCAGGCTGGACAGGGGTGTGCATTTT. It yields the protein CASRLDRGVHF.

This chain uses TRBV29-1 with TRBJ1-3; the D is unclear. V gave up 3 bases and J gave up 0 bases, with 6 bases separating them. CDR3 length: 13 amino acids. Germline CDR1 is SQVTM and CDR2 is ANQGSEA. The CDR3 DNA reads as TGCAGCGTTGACGGGAACTCTGGAAACACCATATATTTT. As protein: CSVDGNSGNTIYF.

The genes are TRBV11-2 and TRBJ1-5; D possibly corresponds to TRBD1 (6 bases). This CDR3 region has 15 residues. Deletions cut 4 bases from V and 0 bases from J, with 10 bases between. Germline V gives CDR1 SGHAT, CDR2 FQNNGV. The CDR3 protein is CASSSQGYSNQPQHF. The CDR3 coding sequence is TGTGCCAGCAGCTCCCAGGGGTATAGCAATCAGCCCCAGCATTTT. The full variable domain, its missing parts supplied by reference TRBV11-2 and TRBJ1-5, is EAGVAQSPRYKIIEKRQSVAFWCNPISGHATLYWYQQILGQGPKLLIQFQNNGVVDDSQLPKDRFSAERLKGVDSTLKIQPAKLEDSAVYLCASSSQGYSNQPQHFGDGTRLSIL.

V usage is TRBV25-1 and J usage is TRBJ1-3; 8 nucleotides align to TRBD1. The ends lost 0 bases at V and 4 bases at J; junction bases unmatched: 5. Looked up from germline, CDR1 is MGHDK and CDR2 is SYGVNS. The CDR3 sequence is 16 residues long. CDR3 region: CASSEYGRGLGNTIYF. CDR3 nucleotides: TGTGCCAGCAGTGAATACGGCAGGGGGCTGGGAAACACCATATATTTT.

The CDR3 region is CASSRQGSDNEQFF. As DNA, the CDR3 is TGTGCCAGCAGCAGACAGGGGTCCGACAATGAGCAGTTCTTC. The chain employs TRBV7-8 and TRBJ2-1, with 8 bases matching TRBD1. This CDR3 has 14 amino acids. CDR1 and CDR2 (germline): SGHVS, FQNEAQ. The J segment lost 5 bases and the V segment lost 5 bases, leaving 5 bases of the junction unmatched.

V and J are TRBV7-2 and TRBJ2-2; 10 positions agree with TRBD1. V shed 2 bases, J shed 3 bases, and the junction held 9 bases outside the gene matches. CDR3 length equals 18 residues. Per the germline V gene, CDR1 is SGHTA and CDR2 is FQGNSA. CDR3 in amino acids: CASSLRGPGQGHTGELFF. In nucleotides, the CDR3 is TGTGCCAGCAGCTTACGGGGCCCGGGACAGGGGCACACCGGGGAGCTGTTTTTT.